The rows below give T cell receptor beta chains drawn from one sample of a study of molecular identifiers for immune sequencing clone quantification. Using its own MiXCR run on the PCR reads, TCRdb lists one record per CDR3 protein. The sample has about 630,000 distinct CDR3 sequences; around 25% are singletons. The sample consisted of naive CD8+ T cells from blood, with Jurkat cell RNA spiked in. The receptors here all came from a human donor in good health. Some libraries in this study had Jurkat cell RNA spiked in. The CDR3 runs from the conserved cysteine through the conserved F or W. The order of the fields is D gene, J gene, clone size, V gene, CDR3 protein, CDR3 DNA. A D gene is named only where the DNA matches it firmly. Clone sizes are given selectively: once, few, many, or a class where the clone is expanded.

>NA|TRBJ2-7|many|TRBV4-1
CASSLTTGGTYEQYF
TGCGCCAGCAGCCTCACGACCGGGGGCACCTACGAGCAGTACTTC
>NA|TRBJ2-7|NA|TRBV4-1
CASSQRVGYEQYF
TGCGCCAGCAGCCAACGCGTTGGATACGAGCAGTACTTC
>NA|TRBJ2-3|many|TRBV7-2
CASSRRSPGADTQYF
TGTGCCAGCAGCCGACGATCACCTGGGGCAGATACGCAGTATTTT
>NA|TRBJ2-7|once|TRBV27
CASSLGGSTYVQYF
TGTGCCAGCAGTTTGGGCGGGTCCACCTACGTGCAGTACTTC
>TRBD2|TRBJ2-1|NA|TRBV7-2
CASSPLAGGPYNEQFF
TGTGCCAGCAGCCCCCTAGCGGGAGGGCCCTACAATGAGCAGTTCTTC
>NA|TRBJ1-1|many|TRBV21-1
CASSKGSPQLDNTEAFF
TGTGCCAGCAGCAAAGGATCCCCACAACTTGATAACACTGAAGCTTTCTTT
>NA|TRBJ2-3|few|TRBV19
CASRAWTGDTQYF
TGTGCCAGTAGGGCCTGGACGGGAGATACGCAGTATTTT
>NA|TRBJ2-4|many|TRBV5-6
CASSWGDRSKNIQYF
TGTGCCAGCAGCTGGGGGGACAGATCCAAAAACATTCAGTACTTC
>TRBD2|TRBJ2-7|NA|TRBV13
CASGLVLAGAQYF
TGTGCCAGCGGCTTAGTGCTAGCGGGAGCCCAGTACTTC
>NA|TRBJ2-7|NA|TRBV9
CASSSRGSDYEQYF
TGTGCCAGCAGCTCCCGGGGGTCAGATTACGAGCAGTACTTC
>NA|TRBJ1-1|NA|TRBV4-1
CASSQVARAVNTEAFF
TGCGCCAGCAGCCAAGTGGCCCGAGCAGTGAACACTGAAGCTTTCTTT
>NA|TRBJ1-1|once|TRBV13
CASSPMNTEALF
TGTGCCAGCAGCCCAATGAACACTGAAGCTCTCTTT
>NA|TRBJ1-1|few|TRBV30
CAWSGTDMNTEAFF
TGTGCCTGGAGTGGGACAGATATGAACACTGAAGCTTTCTTT
>TRBD2|TRBJ2-1|NA|TRBV6-2/TRBV6-3
CASSPNGASGGNEQFF
TGTGCCAGCAGCCCTAATGGGGCTAGCGGGGGGAATGAGCAGTTCTTC
>TRBD1|TRBJ2-5|NA|TRBV5-6
CASSLVGRGHGTQYF
TGTGCCAGCAGCTTGGTAGGCAGGGGGCACGGGACCCAGTACTTC
>TRBD1|TRBJ2-1|NA|TRBV12-3/TRBV12-4
CASSSGQGVWDEQFF
TGTGCCAGCAGTTCCGGACAGGGTGTATGGGATGAGCAGTTCTTC
>NA|TRBJ2-1|many|TRBV29-1
CSARTDYNEQFF
TGCAGCGCCCGGACCGACTACAATGAGCAGTTCTTC
>TRBD2|TRBJ2-1|NA|TRBV7-9
CASSRSTSGALYNEQFF
TGTGCCAGCAGTCGATCAACTAGCGGGGCCCTCTACAATGAGCAGTTCTTC
>TRBD1|TRBJ1-1|NA|TRBV6-2/TRBV6-3
CASSLRMDRAAFF
TGTGCCAGCAGCCTACGGATGGACAGGGCAGCTTTCTTT
>NA|TRBJ1-5|many|TRBV20-1
CSARRGNQPQHF
TGCAGTGCTAGGCGGGGAAATCAGCCCCAGCATTTT
>TRBD2|TRBJ2-5|many|TRBV12-3/TRBV12-4
CASSRREVETQYF
TGTGCCAGCAGCCGTCGGGAGGTGGAGACCCAGTACTTC
>NA|TRBJ2-3|many|TRBV10-3
CAISETGGSGGTDTQYF
TGTGCCATCAGTGAGACGGGGGGCAGCGGGGGCACAGATACGCAGTATTTT
>TRBD2|TRBJ2-1|NA|TRBV4-3
CASSQDFLAGNSEQFF
TGCGCCAGCAGCCAAGATTTCCTAGCGGGGAACAGTGAGCAGTTCTTC
>NA|TRBJ2-1|many|TRBV19
CASSQGDSYNEQFF
TGTGCCAGCAGCCAAGGGGACTCCTACAATGAGCAGTTCTTC
>TRBD1|TRBJ1-5|many|TRBV4-2
CASSQDLGTGNQPQHF
TGTGCCAGCAGCCAAGATTTAGGGACAGGGAATCAGCCCCAGCATTTT
>NA|TRBJ1-3|many|TRBV20-1
CSARGVATGFAGNTIYF
TGCAGTGCTAGAGGCGTCGCTACAGGGTTCGCTGGAAACACCATATATTTT
>NA|TRBJ2-7|NA|TRBV20-1
CSARDIGTYRYYEQYF
TGCAGTGCTAGAGATATTGGGACATATAGGTACTACGAGCAGTACTTC
>TRBD2|TRBJ2-3|many|TRBV5-1
CASSLLTSGGPTDTQYF
TGCGCCAGCAGCCTACTGACTAGCGGGGGCCCCACAGATACGCAGTATTTT